A single sample gave rise to the 21 T cell receptor beta chains below, sequenced in a study of human T cells and chemical hapten exposure. TCRdb analysed the RACE reads with MiXCR anew, one entry per CDR3 protein. The sample contains 300,000 to 450,000 distinct CDR3 sequences, 4% to 6% of which appear only once. The time point: pre-sensitization, week 0. The treatment is: therapeutic diphenylcyclopropenone sensitization with weekly scalp DPC. Sequencing was performed on whole blood, taken in connection with sensitization to the hapten diphenylcyclopropenone (DPC). The receptors were gathered from a woman aged 45-60 years with alopecia areata. Some clones in this sample may be carry-over from other donors' samples.

This clonotype has at least ten counts. This chain uses TRBV12-3 or TRBV12-4 with TRBJ2-2; D might be TRBD2 (5 bases). The V end was cut by 6 bases, the J end by 6 bases, with 8 bases between. There are 12 residues in the CDR3. CDR3 nucleotide sequence: TGTGCCAGCAGAACCGGGGCCGGGGAGCTGTTTTTT. As protein: CASRTGAGELFF.

This clonotype was counted many times. The V gene is TRBV5-1, the J gene TRBJ2-5, with D possibly matching TRBD1 (5 bases). The CDR3 covers 15 residues. Germline V lookup: CDR1 SGHRS, CDR2 YFSETQ. The V gene lost 0 bases and the J gene lost 2 bases, with 11 bases spanning the gap. CDR3 in amino acids: CASSLGQTMQETQYF. In nucleotides, the CDR3 is TGCGCCAGCAGCTTGGGACAGACAATGCAAGAGACCCAGTACTTC.

This clonotype was recorded many times. The chain is built from TRBV14 and TRBJ2-1; possible D gene TRBD2, 5 bases. The V end was cut by 5 bases, the J end by 7 bases, with 24 bases between. There are 17 residues in the CDR3. The germline CDR1 and CDR2 sequences are SGHDN and FVKESK. Here the CDR3 DNA reads TGTGCCAGCAGCAACGTTTTGAGCGGCGCCTTGTGGAATGAGCAGTTCTTC. It yields the protein CASSNVLSGALWNEQFF.

This clonotype has a handful of counts. V usage is TRBV10-3 and J usage is TRBJ1-1; the D gene is possibly TRBD1 (5 bases). Trimming stripped 3 bases from V and 6 bases from J, with 11 bases between. Germline-derived CDR1 and CDR2 are ENHRY and SYGVKD. The CDR3 loop spans 13 amino acids. The CDR3 DNA follows: TGTGCCATCAGTGATACAGGAGGGTCTGAAGCTTTCTTT. Residues: CAISDTGGSEAFF.

CDR3 sequence: CASSYEGINQPQHF. Written as DNA, the CDR3 is TGTGCCAGCAGTTACGAAGGGATCAATCAGCCCCAGCATTTT. The chain combines TRBV6-6 with TRBJ1-5, with no clear D. CDR3 length: 14 amino acids. With 2 bases removed from V and 3 bases from J, the gap between germline ends came to 8 bases. Looked up from germline, CDR1 is MNHNY and CDR2 is SVGAGI (reference sequence).

The chain links TRBV29-1 to TRBJ2-6; D remains ambiguous. Trimming shortened V by 4 bases and J by 2 bases, and 6 bases separated the two germline ends. This CDR3 has 13 amino acids. Germline CDR1 SQVTM, CDR2 ANQGSEA. The CDR3 sequence is CSVAETGANVLTF. The CDR3 nucleotides are TGCAGCGTTGCCGAGACTGGGGCCAACGTCCTGACTTTC.

This clonotype came up many times. The CDR3 region has the DNA TGCAGTGCTAGAGATACGGTGAACACTGAAGCTTTCTTT. Amino acid sequence: CSARDTVNTEAFF. V is TRBV20-1 and J is TRBJ1-1; no clear D gene. Per the germline V gene, CDR1 is DFQATT and CDR2 is SNEGSKA (reference sequence). V lost 0 bases to trimming and J lost 0 bases, with 5 bases between them. The CDR3 consists of 13 residues.

The chain joins TRBV7-9 to TRBJ2-7; D not resolved. The CDR3 has 15 residues. V lost 5 bases and J 3 bases, leaving 17 bases between the germline ends. Germline CDR1 SEHNR, CDR2 FQNEAQ (reference sequence). The CDR3, as DNA: TGTGCCAGCAGCGCTCGACTGGAAGATCACTACGAGCAGTACTTC. As protein: CASSARLEDHYEQYF.

This clonotype came up many times. J is TRBJ2-5 and V is TRBV12-3 or TRBV12-4; weak D call: TRBD2 (5 bases). Trimming took off 4 bases at V and 1 base at J, with 13 bases between the two ends. There are 15 residues in the CDR3. CDR3: CASSSVGGPQETQYF. CDR3 bases: TGTGCCAGCAGTTCCGTCGGAGGCCCCCAAGAGACCCAGTACTTC.

This clonotype showed up many times. The chain recombines TRBV10-3 with TRBJ2-1, with 9 bases aligning to TRBD2. Germline loops: CDR1 ENHRY, CDR2 SYGVKD. This CDR3 has 14 residues. V gave up 4 bases and J gave up 3 bases; unmatched junction bases: 1. The CDR3 protein is CAISGSGGYNEQFF. The CDR3 DNA is TGTGCCATCAGTGGTAGCGGGGGCTACAATGAGCAGTTCTTC.

At least ten counts were recorded for this clonotype. This chain uses TRBV28 with TRBJ2-7; D is possibly TRBD2 (5 bases). Looked up from germline, CDR1 is MDHEN and CDR2 is SYDVKM. CDR3 length: 15 residues. V was shortened by 4 bases and J by 1 base, with 14 bases between the two germline ends. The CDR3 here is CASSSGGSRSYEQYF. The CDR3 DNA follows: TGTGCCAGCAGTTCCGGAGGCTCCCGTTCCTACGAGCAGTACTTC.

This clonotype was counted ten times or more. The CDR3 DNA reads as TGTGCCAGCAGCCCCCCGCCGGGCGGGGGGAACGGGAATGAGCAGTTCTTC. It encodes CASSPPPGGGNGNEQFF. This rearrangement joins TRBV3-1 to TRBJ2-1; TRBD2 matches 8 bases. The V gene's germline CDR1 is LGHDT and CDR2 YNNKEL (reference sequence). The junction had 15 bases not matched to a gene; V was cut back by 4 bases and J by 7 bases. The CDR3 sequence is 17 residues long.

The V and J genes are TRBV28 and TRBJ2-3; D is unresolved. CDR1 and CDR2 from the germline V gene are MDHEN and SYDVKM. V lost 3 bases, J lost 0 bases, and 10 bases lay in between. The CDR3 is made up of 15 amino acids. The CDR3 here is CASSFVGLSTDTQYF. CDR3 coding DNA: TGTGCCAGCAGTTTCGTCGGGCTTAGCACAGATACGCAGTATTTT.

In this sample, this clonotype turned up many times. The V gene is TRBV20-1, the J gene TRBJ2-1; D is possibly TRBD2 (5 bases). The CDR3 is made up of 14 amino acids. Trimming pared 8 bases from V and 10 bases from J, leaving 24 bases between. CDR1 DFQATT and CDR2 SNEGSKA come from the germline V gene (reference sequence). The CDR3 bases are TGCAGTTTGCTAGTCCGGGTGGGAGTGGAAGAGCAGTTCTTC. Amino acid sequence: CSLLVRVGVEEQFF.

At least ten counts were recorded for this clonotype. The chain combines TRBV27 with TRBJ1-2; D unclear. This CDR3 has 14 amino acids. V was cut by 6 bases and J by 5 bases, with 16 bases left in between. Germline V lookup: CDR1 MNHEY, CDR2 SMNVEV (reference sequence). This CDR3 is CASSAYGPQYGYTF. The CDR3 bases are TGTGCCAGCAGCGCATACGGTCCCCAGTATGGCTACACCTTC.

This clonotype was observed a few times. The rearrangement links TRBV28 to TRBJ1-4; 8 bases fit TRBD1. Per germline, CDR1 MDHEN and CDR2 SYDVKM. The CDR3 extends over 14 amino acids. Trimming at V came to 7 bases and at J to 8 bases, leaving 9 bases not matched to a gene. In DNA form, the CDR3 reads TGTGCCAGCACCGTCGGGACAGGTCGAGAAAAACTGTTTTTT. It encodes CASTVGTGREKLFF.

Many counts were recorded for this clonotype. V and J are TRBV29-1 and TRBJ2-1; 9 bases match TRBD2. J gave up 9 bases and V 3 bases, and 18 bases lay outside the gene matches. The CDR3 is 17 amino acids. Looked up from germline, CDR1 is SQVTM and CDR2 is ANQGSEA. CDR3 nucleotide sequence: TGCAGCGTTGATCACCTTGGGGGCGGGAGGGCTTTTGGTGAGCAGTTCTTC. Residues: CSVDHLGGGRAFGEQFF.

The chain employs TRBV12-3 or TRBV12-4 and TRBJ2-2; no reliable D call. V gave up 5 bases and J gave up 5 bases, with 9 bases separating them. The CDR3 is 13 residues long. The CDR3 nucleotides are TGTGCCAGCAGTACCCAGAGTACCGGGGAGCTGTTTTTT. As protein: CASSTQSTGELFF.

The chain links TRBV12-3 or TRBV12-4 to TRBJ1-4; TRBD1 might be the D (5 bases). This CDR3 region has 15 residues. Trimming removed 6 bases at V and 7 bases at J, with 18 bases between. The CDR3: CASRPTVNTPEKLFF. The CDR3 DNA reads TGTGCCAGCAGACCGACAGTGAACACTCCTGAAAAACTGTTTTTT.

Many counts were recorded for this clonotype. This chain uses TRBV27 with TRBJ2-7, with D perhaps matching TRBD2 (6 bases). The CDR3 totals 13 residues. Germline V lookup: CDR1 MNHEY, CDR2 SMNVEV (reference sequence). Between the trimmed V and J ends, which lost 7 bases and 4 bases, there was a span of 14 bases. CDR3 residues: CASNPSRGYEQYF. The CDR3 coding sequence is TGTGCCAGCAACCCCAGCCGGGGGTACGAGCAGTACTTC.

The sample holds many counts of this clonotype. This chain joins TRBV28 and TRBJ2-1; a weak D match, TRBD2 (6 bases). This CDR3 spans 13 amino acids. Germline V lookup: CDR1 MDHEN, CDR2 SYDVKM. V was trimmed by 7 bases and J by 9 bases, leaving 16 bases between them. This chain's CDR3 is CASNSKLAGEQFF. DNA of the CDR3: TGTGCCAGCAACTCGAAACTAGCCGGTGAGCAGTTCTTC.